This T cell receptor beta chain stems from a study of T cell responses to AZD1222 COVID-19 vaccine. The study's findings and limits: The reported proportion of spike-specific TCRs targeting unmutated variant regions was nearly half.

Measured with immunoSEQ multiplex PCR; TCRdb has only the in-frame clones, and not every one. The sample lists approximately 82,000 clones; approximately 85% were seen once. With regard to this clone: The antigen remains undetermined.

This TCR was recovered from an adult in good health. The starting material was peripheral blood, obtained on day 0 of AZD1222 vaccination.

CDR3 coding DNA: TGTGCCAGCTCACCACTCAGCTCCTACAATGAGCAGTTCTTC. Translation: CASSPLSSYNEQFF. The chain links TRBV18 to TRBJ2-1, with D hard to call. The CDR3 totals 14 residues. The germline CDR1 and CDR2 sequences are KGHSH and LQKENI. Trimming cost V 1 base and J 0 bases, with 4 bases left between them.